The 17 T cell receptor beta chains below were found in one sample sequenced in a study of shared clonotypes between healthy human individuals. The protocol was immunoSEQ multiplex PCR, while the TCRdb copy is restricted to in-frame clones and leaves out a portion. The profile shows around 2.1 million clones, almost 96% of them singletons. The specimen sequenced was naive CD4+ T cells sorted from blood. Subset meaning: CD45RA+ positively selected. The receptors originated from a man aged 18 to 30 in good health.

The chain couples TRBV28 to TRBJ2-7, with no clear D. The CDR3 is 12 residues long. V was clipped by 2 bases and J by 7 bases, with 9 bases between them. Germline values: CDR1 MDHEN, CDR2 SYDVKM. The CDR3 loop reads CASSLVVGEQYF. CDR3 nucleotide sequence: TGTGCCAGCAGTTTAGTCGTCGGAGAGCAGTACTTC. Full variable domain (rest looked up from reference TRBV28 and TRBJ2-7): DVKVTQSSRYLVKRTGEKVFLECVQDMDHENMFWYRQDPGLGLRLIYFSYDVKMKEKGDIPEGYSVSREKKERFSLILESASTNQTSMYLCASSLVVGEQYFGPGTRLTVT.

This sequence joins TRBV5-6 and TRBJ2-1, with D perhaps TRBD2 (7 bases). CDR1 is SGHDT and CDR2 is YYEEEE in the germline V gene. Trimming took 7 bases from V and 4 from J, leaving 15 bases between them. CDR3 size: 14 residues. CDR3 sequence reads: CASSSGGLYNEQFF. CDR3 nucleotides: TGTGCCAGCTCGTCGGGGGGCCTTTACAATGAGCAGTTCTTC.

V gene TRBV6-6 combines with J gene TRBJ2-1, with 9 bases aligning to TRBD2. With V trimmed by 3 bases and J by 8 bases, 8 bases remained unmatched. In germline, CDR1 is MNHNY, CDR2 SVGAGI (reference sequence). CDR3 length equals 15 residues. The CDR3 coding sequence is TGTGCCAGCAGTTATCTGGCGGGAGGGCCCTATGAGCAGTTCTTC. Protein sequence: CASSYLAGGPYEQFF.

V gene TRBV27 combines with J gene TRBJ1-5, with D perhaps matching TRBD1 (6 bases). This CDR3 is 14 amino acids long. Germline CDR1 reads MNHEY; CDR2 reads SMNVEV (reference sequence). Trimming stripped 5 bases from V and 0 bases from J, with 8 bases between. DNA of the CDR3: TGTGCCAGCAGTCGACAGGATAGCAATCAGCCCCAGCATTTT. Residues: CASSRQDSNQPQHF.

This clone appeared a single time. The chain uses TRBV2 and TRBJ2-2; D not resolved. Per germline, CDR1 SNHLY and CDR2 FYNNEI. The CDR3 is 13 amino acids. The V end was cut by 6 bases, the J end by 4 bases, with 9 bases between. The CDR3, as DNA: TGTGCCAGCAGGACCTACTCCACCGGGGAGCTGTTTTTT. This gives the protein CASRTYSTGELFF.

About this clone itself: The sample has other DNA sequences that encode this CDR3 too. The V call is TRBV18, the J call TRBJ2-2; D is tentatively TRBD1 or TRBD2 (5 bases each). The V end lost 5 bases, the J end lost 2 bases, and 6 bases lay between the germline ends. The CDR3 contains 13 residues. The germline V gene encodes CDR1 KGHSH and CDR2 LQKENI. CDR3 region: CASSGTNTGELFF. CDR3 DNA sequence: TGTGCCAGCTCAGGGACCAACACCGGGGAGCTGTTTTTT.

In this sample, this clone turned up once. Additional DNA sequences in this sample encode the identical CDR3. CDR3 coding DNA: TGTGCCAGCAGTTACGGCCTCCAAGAGACCCAGTACTTC. Translated, it gives CASSYGLQETQYF. The chain employs TRBV6-5 and TRBJ2-5; the D is unclear. CDR1 and CDR2 (germline): MNHEY, SVGAGI. The CDR3 covers 13 residues. V lost 2 bases and J 1 base, leaving 5 bases between the germline ends.

The sample holds one count of this clone. The chain joins TRBV6-5 to TRBJ2-3; D gene ambiguous. The germline V gene has CDR1 MNHEY and CDR2 SVGAGI. The CDR3 runs 13 residues. Deletions cut 6 bases from V and 7 bases from J, with 14 bases between. CDR3 sequence reads: CASSLDTSHTQYF. CDR3 DNA sequence: TGTGCCAGCAGCCTCGACACTTCTCATACGCAGTATTTT.

This chain links TRBV10-3 with TRBJ1-2; TRBD1 aligns across 9 bases. From germline, CDR1 is ENHRY and CDR2 SYGVKD. V shed 5 bases, J shed 2 bases, and the junction held 6 bases outside the gene matches. CDR3 length: 15 residues. The CDR3 reads CAISRDRESNYGYTF. The CDR3, as DNA: TGTGCCATCAGTCGGGACAGGGAATCCAACTATGGCTACACCTTC.

This clone was counted once. V and J are TRBV5-1 and TRBJ2-2; D is unresolved. CDR1 and CDR2 from the germline V gene are SGHRS and YFSETQ. Trimming took 1 base from V and 4 from J, leaving 11 bases between them. This CDR3 comprises 15 residues. CDR3 DNA: TGCGCCAGCAGCTTGCGATGGCAGACCACCGGGGAGCTGTTTTTT. Encoded protein: CASSLRWQTTGELFF.

This clone occurred a few times. This CDR3 is also generated by other DNA sequences in the sample. The J gene is TRBJ1-2, the V gene TRBV6-5; D may be TRBD1 (5 bases). CDR1 is MNHEY, CDR2 SVGAGI, per germline. The CDR3 sequence is 14 residues long. V lost 5 bases, J lost 4 bases, and 14 bases lay in between. CDR3 sequence: CASSPPGRSYGYTF. The CDR3, as DNA: TGTGCCAGCAGTCCTCCGGGACGAAGCTATGGCTACACCTTC.

The chain joins TRBV28 to TRBJ1-2, with a tentative D call TRBD1 (5 bases). This CDR3 comprises 14 residues. The germline V and J ends were trimmed by 3 bases and 5 bases, with 13 bases remaining between them. Germline V gene sequence: CDR1 MDHEN, CDR2 SYDVKM. The CDR3 is CASSLPPGGYGYTF. DNA for the CDR3: TGTGCCAGCAGTTTGCCGCCCGGGGGATATGGCTACACCTTC.

The rearrangement uses TRBV18 and TRBJ2-1, with 9 bases that match TRBD1. The CDR3 extends over 17 amino acids. V lost 0 bases, J lost 5 bases, and 8 bases stayed unmatched. CDR1 and CDR2 from the germline V gene are KGHSH and LQKENI. CDR3 DNA sequence: TGTGCCAGCTCACCACCTACGGGACAGGGTAAGGACAATGAGCAGTTCTTC. As protein: CASSPPTGQGKDNEQFF.

This clone was detected only once. The DNA for the CDR3 is TGCGCCAGCAGCGCTCAGGGGCTTGGTTCCCAAGCTTTCTTT. It is translated as CASSAQGLGSQAFF. The chain is built from TRBV5-1 and TRBJ1-1, with a tentative D call TRBD1 (6 bases). V lost 4 bases to trimming and J lost 9 bases, with 19 bases between them. The germline CDR1 and CDR2 sequences are SGHRS and YFSETQ. There are 14 residues in the CDR3.

V gene TRBV5-1 combines with J gene TRBJ2-7; TRBD2 aligns across 8 bases. This CDR3 is built from 14 residues. CDR1 and CDR2 (germline): SGHRS, YFSETQ. Germline trimming cut 4 bases from V and 2 bases from J; bases unmatched to any gene: 5. CDR3 sequence reads: CASSQPGLAYEQYF. CDR3 DNA sequence: TGCGCCAGCAGCCAGCCGGGACTAGCCTACGAGCAGTACTTC.

The chain is built from TRBV10-3 and TRBJ2-7; TRBD2 agrees at 10 bases. Germline V gene sequence: CDR1 ENHRY, CDR2 SYGVKD. There are 18 residues in the CDR3. J gave up 4 bases and V 0 bases, and 12 bases lay outside the gene matches. This CDR3 reads CAISESIIAGGTQYEQYF. The CDR3 DNA is TGTGCCATCAGTGAGTCGATAATAGCGGGAGGAACCCAATACGAGCAGTACTTC.

This sequence joins TRBV2 and TRBJ2-1; tentative D call: TRBD1 (5 bases). V shed 3 bases and J shed 4 bases, with 10 bases lying between them. Germline CDR1 is SNHLY and CDR2 is FYNNEI. This CDR3 has 14 residues. CDR3 loop: CASSEETAYNEQFF. The CDR3 nucleotides read TGTGCCAGCAGTGAGGAGACAGCTTACAATGAGCAGTTCTTC. The variable domain in full, completed from reference TRBV2 and TRBJ2-1, reads EPEVTQTPSHQVTQMGQEVILRCVPISNHLYFYWYRQILGQKVEFLVSFYNNEISEKSEIFDDQFSVERPDGSNFTLKIRSTKLEDSAMYFCASSEETAYNEQFFGPGTRLTVL.